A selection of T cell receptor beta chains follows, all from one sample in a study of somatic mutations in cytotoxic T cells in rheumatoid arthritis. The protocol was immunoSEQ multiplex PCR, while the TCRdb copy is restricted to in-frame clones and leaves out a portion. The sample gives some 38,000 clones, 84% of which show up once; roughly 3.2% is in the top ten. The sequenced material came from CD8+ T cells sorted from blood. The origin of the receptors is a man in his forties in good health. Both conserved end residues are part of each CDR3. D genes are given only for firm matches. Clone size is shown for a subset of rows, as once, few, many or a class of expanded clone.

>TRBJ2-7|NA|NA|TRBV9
CASSVDQGTYEQYF
TGTGCCAGCAGCGTAGACCAGGGGACCTACGAGCAGTACTTC
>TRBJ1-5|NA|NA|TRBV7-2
CASSSWPTVNQPQHF
TGTGCCAGCAGCTCCTGGCCGACTGTTAATCAGCCCCAGCATTTT
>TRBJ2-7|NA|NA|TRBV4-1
CASSHNEVYAYEQYF
TGCGCCAGCAGTCACAACGAAGTCTACGCCTACGAGCAGTACTTC
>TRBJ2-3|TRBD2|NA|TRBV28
CASSYGLAGVKDTQYF
TGTGCCAGCAGTTACGGACTAGCGGGGGTCAAAGATACGCAGTATTTT
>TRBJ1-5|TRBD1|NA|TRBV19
CASSTQGYSNQPQHF
TGTGCCAGTAGTACACAGGGGTATAGCAATCAGCCCCAGCATTTT
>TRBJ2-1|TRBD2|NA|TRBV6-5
CASSYSSGEGDNEQFF
TGTGCCAGCAGTTACTCGTCGGGGGAGGGTGACAATGAGCAGTTCTTC
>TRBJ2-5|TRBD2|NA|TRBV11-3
CASSKAGAGETQYF
TGTGCCAGCAGCAAAGCGGGAGCGGGGGAGACCCAGTACTTC
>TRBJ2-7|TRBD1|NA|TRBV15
CATSRDRTGAHEQYF
TGTGCCACCAGCAGAGATCGAACAGGGGCCCACGAGCAGTACTTC
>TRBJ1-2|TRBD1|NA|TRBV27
CASSSYTRQGVPHGYTF
TGTGCCAGCAGTTCATACACAAGACAGGGGGTGCCCCATGGCTACACCTTC
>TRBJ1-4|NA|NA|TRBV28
CASAPGAVLATNEKLFF
TGTGCCAGCGCCCCCGGGGCGGTTCTTGCGACTAATGAAAAACTGTTTTTT
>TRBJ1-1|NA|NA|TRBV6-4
CASREGGGTEAFF
TGTGCCAGCAGGGAGGGCGGAGGGACTGAAGCTTTCTTT
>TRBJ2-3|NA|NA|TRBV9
CASSGVRTDTQYF
TGTGCCAGCAGCGGAGTCCGCACAGATACGCAGTATTTT
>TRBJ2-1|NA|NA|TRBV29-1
CSARDGVYNEQFF
TGCAGCGCCCGGGACGGGGTATACAATGAGCAGTTCTTC
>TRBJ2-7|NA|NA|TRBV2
CASSERQETSYEQYF
TGTGCCAGCAGTGAAAGGCAGGAGACATCCTACGAGCAGTACTTC
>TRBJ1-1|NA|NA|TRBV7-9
CASSLVTGVNTEAFF
TGTGCCAGCAGCTTAGTAACTGGGGTGAACACTGAAGCTTTCTTT
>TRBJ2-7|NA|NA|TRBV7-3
CASSLSGGEAPYEQYF
TGTGCCAGCAGCCTCTCCGGGGGAGAAGCACCCTACGAGCAGTACTTC
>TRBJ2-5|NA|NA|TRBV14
CASSPGVYQETQYF
TGTGCCAGCAGCCCAGGCGTGTACCAAGAGACCCAGTACTTC
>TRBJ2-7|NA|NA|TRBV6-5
CASSRLRGVDEQYF
TGTGCCAGCAGTCGGCTCAGGGGAGTGGACGAGCAGTACTTC
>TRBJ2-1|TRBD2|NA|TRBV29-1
CSVEEGLASIEQFF
TGCAGCGTTGAGGAGGGACTAGCGTCAATAGAGCAGTTCTTC
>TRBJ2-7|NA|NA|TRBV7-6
CASSPGSLVYEQYF
TGTGCCAGCAGCCCTGGCAGTTTGGTCTACGAGCAGTACTTC
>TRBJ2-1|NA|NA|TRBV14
CASSFSYNEQFF
TGTGCCAGCAGCTTCAGCTACAATGAGCAGTTCTTC
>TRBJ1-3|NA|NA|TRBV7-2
CASSLGLGNTIYF
TGTGCCAGCAGCTTAGGACTTGGAAACACCATATATTTT
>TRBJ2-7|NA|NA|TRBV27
CASSPTGFAYEQYF
TGTGCCAGCAGTCCCACAGGGTTCGCCTACGAGCAGTACTTC
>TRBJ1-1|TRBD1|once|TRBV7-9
CASSLGQGATEAFF
TGTGCCAGCAGCTTAGGACAGGGGGCGACTGAAGCTTTCTTT
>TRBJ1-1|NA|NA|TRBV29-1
CSVEARTNSSFMNTEAFF
TGCAGCGTTGAAGCGAGGACCAATTCCTCCTTTATGAACACTGAAGCTTTCTTT
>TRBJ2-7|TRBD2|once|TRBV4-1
CASSPGTSGTGEQYF
TGCGCCAGCAGCCCGGGAACTAGCGGGACAGGCGAGCAGTACTTC
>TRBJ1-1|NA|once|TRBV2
CASSEEGIRNTEAFF
TGTGCCAGCAGTGAAGAGGGCATACGGAACACTGAAGCTTTCTTT
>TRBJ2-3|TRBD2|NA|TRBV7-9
CASSLASGRYDTQYF
TGTGCCAGCAGCTTGGCTAGCGGGAGGTATGATACGCAGTATTTT
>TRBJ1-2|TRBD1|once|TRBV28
CASEGTGVFYGYTF
TGTGCCAGCGAAGGGACAGGGGTTTTCTATGGCTACACCTTC
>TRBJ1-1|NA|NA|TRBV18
CASSPTTQEAFF
TGTGCCAGCTCACCCACGACTCAGGAAGCTTTCTTT
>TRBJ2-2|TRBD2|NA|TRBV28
CASTDVTGGTGELFF
TGTGCCAGCACCGACGTAACGGGAGGCACCGGGGAGCTGTTTTTT
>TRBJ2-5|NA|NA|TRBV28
CASSLFQETQYF
TGTGCCAGCAGTTTATTTCAAGAGACCCAGTACTTC
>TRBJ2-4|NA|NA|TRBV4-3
CASSQDMELLAKNIQYF
TGCGCCAGCAGCCAAGATATGGAGTTGCTAGCCAAAAACATTCAGTACTTC
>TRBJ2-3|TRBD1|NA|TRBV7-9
CASSLLGQDTDTQYF
TGTGCCAGCAGCTTACTGGGACAGGACACAGATACGCAGTATTTT
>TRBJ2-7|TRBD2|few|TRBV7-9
CATEPSGSYEQYF
TGTGCCACAGAGCCTAGCGGCTCCTACGAGCAGTACTTC
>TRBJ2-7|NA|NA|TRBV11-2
CASSLAADYEQYF
TGTGCCAGCAGCTTGGCAGCGGACTACGAGCAGTACTTC
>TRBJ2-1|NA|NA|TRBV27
CASRSVGSSSYNEQFF
TGTGCCAGCAGATCTGTGGGATCAAGCTCCTACAATGAGCAGTTCTTC
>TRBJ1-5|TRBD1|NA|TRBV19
CASGQGGQPQHF
TGTGCCAGCGGACAGGGCGGTCAGCCCCAGCATTTT
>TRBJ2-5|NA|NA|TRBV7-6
CASSPQTGSPGETQYF
TGTGCCAGCAGCCCCCAGACGGGCTCACCAGGGGAGACCCAGTACTTC
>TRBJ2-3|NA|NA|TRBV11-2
CASSLDDRYLTDTQYF
TGTGCCAGCAGCTTAGATGACCGTTACCTCACAGATACGCAGTATTTT